One and the same sample provided the 10 T cell receptor beta chains below, sequenced in a study of blood T cell repertoires in COVID-19. TCRdb's copy holds only in-frame clones and misses some; the assay was immunoSEQ multiplex PCR. Of under 500,000 clones in the sample, 75% to 90% are singletons; the top ten hold about 4.5%. The specimen was peripheral blood. Every receptor here comes from a woman under 40 with acute or convalescent COVID-19.

This clone was observed once. This chain joins TRBV7-8 and TRBJ2-1; 8 bases agree with TRBD2. V lost 4 bases and J lost 4; bases outside the gene matches: 9. This CDR3 is built from 16 residues. The germline V gene encodes CDR1 SGHVS and CDR2 FQNEAQ. The CDR3: CASSSLQRGLYNEQFF. CDR3 DNA sequence: TGTGCCAGCAGCTCCCTCCAGCGGGGGCTTTACAATGAGCAGTTCTTC.

This clone appeared many times. The CDR3 nucleotides read TGTGCCAGCAGCCAAAACCGGGACTATAGCTCTGGGGCCAACGTCCTGACTTTC. This sequence encodes CASSQNRDYSSGANVLTF. The rearrangement uses TRBV3-1 (or the pseudogene TRBV3-2) and TRBJ2-6; 7 nucleotides align to TRBD2. The junction had 7 bases not matched to a gene; V was cut back by 2 bases and J by 0 bases. In germline, CDR1 is LGHDT, CDR2 YNNKEL (reference sequence). CDR3 length: 18 amino acids.

The chain uses TRBV6-1 and TRBJ1-1, with D perhaps TRBD1 (5 bases). Germline lookup yields CDR1 MNHNS and CDR2 SASEGT. The CDR3 totals 13 residues. Trimming shortened V by 3 bases and J by 0 bases, and 5 bases separated the two germline ends. DNA for the CDR3: TGTGCCAGCAGTGAGACAGTGAACACTGAAGCTTTCTTT. It is translated as CASSETVNTEAFF.

This clone appeared once. The chain employs TRBV9 and TRBJ2-1; 8 bases agree with TRBD2. Germline V CDR1 and CDR2: SGDLS, YYNGEE. V shed 0 bases and J 3 bases; nucleotides not matched to a gene: 2. The CDR3 has 15 amino acids. The CDR3 reads CASSVDGGDYNEQFF. CDR3 DNA: TGTGCCAGCAGCGTAGACGGGGGGGACTACAATGAGCAGTTCTTC.

The J gene is TRBJ1-4, the V gene TRBV5-4; D call uncertain. V lost 1 base, J lost 8 bases, and 9 bases lay in between. From germline, CDR1 is SGHNT and CDR2 YYREEE (reference sequence). This CDR3 contains 13 residues. The CDR3 sequence: CASSLRGKEKLFF. The CDR3 bases are TGTGCCAGCAGCTTGAGAGGGAAAGAAAAACTGTTTTTT.

The V call is TRBV5-6, the J call TRBJ2-7; 11 nucleotides match TRBD1. The CDR3 is 14 amino acids. Germline V gene sequence: CDR1 SGHDT, CDR2 YYEEEE. The V segment lost 4 bases and the J segment 4 bases; nucleotides outside the gene matches: 4. Here the CDR3 reads CASSRTGGLYEQYF. CDR3 nucleotide sequence: TGTGCCAGCAGCCGGACAGGGGGCCTTTACGAGCAGTACTTC.

V is TRBV19 and J is TRBJ1-1; 8 positions agree with TRBD1. The CDR3 spans 17 residues. With V trimmed by 6 bases and J by 1 base, 13 bases remained unmatched. Germline lookup yields CDR1 LNHDA and CDR2 SQIVND (reference sequence). The CDR3 DNA sequence: TGTGCCAGTAGAAATGACAGGGGCGGGTGGGGGAACACTGAAGCTTTCTTT. This sequence encodes CASRNDRGGWGNTEAFF.

The CDR3 DNA is TGTGCCAGCACCCCAAAAACAGGGGTACGGGAAAAACTGTTTTTT. This translates into CASTPKTGVREKLFF. This chain links TRBV3-1 (or the pseudogene TRBV3-2) with TRBJ1-4, with TRBD1 matching over 7 bases. This CDR3 is built from 15 residues. From germline, CDR1 is LGHDT and CDR2 YNNKEL (reference sequence). The ends lost 7 bases at V and 8 bases at J; junction bases unmatched: 13.

This chain's CDR3 is CASSASGLADTQYF. The CDR3 bases are TGTGCCAGCAGTGCATCAGGATTGGCAGATACGCAGTATTTT. The chain links TRBV6-4 to TRBJ2-3; D ambiguous. The V gene lost 4 bases and the J gene lost 4 bases, with 12 bases spanning the gap. The germline CDR1 and CDR2 sequences are MRHNA and SNTAGT. This CDR3 contains 14 residues.

This clone was found once. CDR3: CAISESRDRGQTEAFF. The CDR3 bases are TGTGCCATCAGTGAGAGTCGCGACAGGGGGCAAACTGAAGCTTTCTTT. The J gene is TRBJ1-1, the V gene TRBV10-3, with 10 bases that match TRBD1. Germline values: CDR1 ENHRY, CDR2 SYGVKD. V gave up 2 bases and J gave up 5 bases; unmatched junction bases: 8. CDR3 length: 16 residues.